This TCR beta chain was recovered during a study of cytomegalovirus exposure and HLA in healthy donors. The PCR ran on 60 Vbeta and 13 Jbeta primers. Repertoires were generated with immunoSEQ multiplex PCR, while TCRdb's copy carries only in-frame clones and drops some. The sample consists of about 120,000 clones, roughly four fifths of them appearing once. Germline-derived CDR1 and CDR2 are MNHEY and SMNVEV (reference sequence). The CDR3 runs to 16 residues. Trimming cost V 6 bases and J 3 bases; bases outside gene matches: 8. Specimen: PBMCs. This TCR came from a man aged 35 to 55 in good health and CMV-seronegative. The rearrangement joins TRBV27 to TRBJ2-2; the match to TRBD2 covers 9 bases. CDR3 sequence: CASRRAGGFDTGELFF. In DNA, the CDR3 is TGTGCCAGCAGGAGAGCGGGAGGTTTCGACACCGGGGAGCTGTTTTTT.